This T cell receptor beta chain was sequenced during a study of blood T cell repertoires in COVID-19. For the study at large: Samples of COVID-19 (acute and convalescent) were obtained from the United States, Italy and Spain. From T cells, B-cell-depleted T cells, or PBMCs came the material, which was cDNA or gDNA.

Original analysis: Reference gene primers were amplified, and this amplification served to estimate nucleated cell counts. TCRdb's copy holds only in-frame clones and misses some; the assay was immunoSEQ multiplex PCR. V and J calls and clone size are as listed in that table; D and trimming were resolved from the DNA. The sample has a few hundred thousand clones, approximately 90% seen once. V lost 5 bases and J lost 2; bases outside the gene matches: 4. The V gene's germline CDR1 is LNHDA and CDR2 SQIVND (reference sequence). The CDR3 is 16 residues long. Participant ages covered about 18 to 90 years across 25 or so US areas.

The clonotype was recovered from a woman aged 40 to 55 who had recovered from COVID-19. The specimen was PBMCs or T cells enriched from blood (not recorded which). V usage is TRBV19 and J usage is TRBJ2-1; TRBD2 matches 12 bases. The CDR3 coding sequence is TGTGCCAGTAGTCGGGCTAGCGGGAGGGCCTACAATGAGCAGTTCTTC. Translated: CASSRASGRAYNEQFF.